The 20 T cell receptor beta chains below all came from one sample that was sequenced in a study of blood T cell repertoires in COVID-19. Only in-frame clones appear in the TCRdb table, and some are missing; sequencing was by immunoSEQ multiplex PCR. The repertoire holds approximately 160,000 clones, with around 90% as singletons. The sequencing input was peripheral blood. These TCRs come from a man between 60 and 70 years old with COVID-19, enrolled during active disease.

The chain employs TRBV6-2 or TRBV6-3 and TRBJ2-1; D uncertain. CDR3 size: 15 residues. V lost 2 bases and J 1 base, leaving 9 bases between the germline ends. Germline V CDR1 and CDR2: MNHEY, SVGEGT. The CDR3 coding sequence is TGTGCCAGCAGTTACGGGCCTACATCCTACAATGAGCAGTTCTTC. Translation gives CASSYGPTSYNEQFF.

The chain is built from TRBV18 and TRBJ1-6; 8 bases align to TRBD1. Germline assignment: CDR1 KGHSH and CDR2 LQKENI. V dropped 4 bases and J dropped 10; count of bases not matched to a gene: 9. CDR3 length equals 15 residues. The CDR3 is CASSQGQVVESPLHF. DNA for the CDR3: TGTGCCAGCTCACAGGGACAGGTCGTCGAGTCACCCCTCCACTTT.

The gene calls are TRBV11-3 and TRBJ2-1; maybe TRBD1 (7 bases). CDR3 length equals 13 residues. Germline CDR1 is SGHNT and CDR2 is YENEEA. With 5 bases removed from V and 5 bases from J, the gap between germline ends came to 10 bases. Here the CDR3 reads CASSAGQNNEQFF. CDR3 DNA sequence: TGTGCCAGCAGCGCGGGACAGAACAATGAGCAGTTCTTC.

The rearrangement uses TRBV6-5 and TRBJ2-5; D might be TRBD1 (5 bases). Germline V lookup: CDR1 MNHEY, CDR2 SVGAGI. Trimming shortened V by 7 bases and J by 6 bases, and 18 bases separated the two germline ends. This CDR3 has 14 amino acids. The CDR3 nucleotides read TGTGCCAGCACCCTCGACAGTACCCAGAAGACCCAGTACTTC. Translating it yields CASTLDSTQKTQYF.

This sequence joins TRBV20-1 and TRBJ2-3; D is ambiguous. The germline V gene has CDR1 DFQATT and CDR2 SNEGSKA (reference sequence). The CDR3 spans 11 residues. The CDR3 DNA follows: TGCAGGGCCGGGTACACAGATACGCAGTATTTT. Protein product: CRAGYTDTQYF.

This chain links TRBV3-1 (or the pseudogene TRBV3-2) with TRBJ2-2; D may be TRBD1 (5 bases). CDR1 is LGHDT and CDR2 is YNNKEL in the germline V gene (reference sequence). The CDR3 spans 18 residues. The V end was cut by 4 bases, the J end by 0 bases, with 18 bases between. This CDR3 is CASSRDKIAGTNTGELFF. CDR3 bases: TGTGCCAGCAGCCGAGATAAGATTGCAGGGACGAACACCGGGGAGCTGTTTTTT.

The chain couples TRBV3-1 (or the pseudogene TRBV3-2) to TRBJ1-1; TRBD1 is a possible D gene (6 bases). Trimming pared 1 base from V and 10 bases from J, leaving 10 bases between. The CDR3 has 12 residues. The germline CDR1 and CDR2 sequences are LGHDT and YNNKEL (reference sequence). CDR3 DNA sequence: TGTGCCAGCAGCCAAGCGGGGGGGCGAGCTTTCTTT. This gives the protein CASSQAGGRAFF.

This chain connects TRBV19 to TRBJ2-2; 7 bases are a match to TRBD1. With V trimmed by 8 bases and J by 4 bases, 10 bases remained unmatched. This CDR3 has 15 residues. Germline V gene lookup returns CDR1 LNHDA and CDR2 SQIVND (reference sequence). In DNA form, the CDR3 reads TGTGCCAGTCGTCGCGACAGGGTCGGCACCGGGGAGCTGTTTTTT. Protein: CASRRDRVGTGELFF.

This clone was observed once. The CDR3 nucleotides are TGTGCCAGCAGTCACGGACTTTCTCAGCCCCAGCATTTT. Its translation: CASSHGLSQPQHF. The V and J genes are TRBV6-2 or TRBV6-3 and TRBJ1-5; no clear D gene. Germline V gene data show CDR1 as MNHEY and CDR2 as SVGEGT. V shed 5 bases and J shed 6 bases, with 11 bases lying between them. The CDR3 loop spans 13 amino acids.

This chain connects TRBV7-2 to TRBJ2-1; TRBD2 matches at 9 bases. The CDR3 contains 15 residues. Trimming took 3 bases from V and 6 from J; bases not matched to a gene: 6. The germline V gene encodes CDR1 SGHTA and CDR2 FQGNSA. This CDR3 is CASSLGGGAPNEQFF. The DNA of the CDR3 is TGTGCCAGCAGCTTGGGCGGGGGGGCCCCCAATGAGCAGTTCTTC.

V is TRBV19 and J is TRBJ2-1; the D gene is possibly TRBD2 (7 bases). The CDR3 is made up of 15 amino acids. Trimming removed 3 bases at V and 8 bases at J, with 17 bases between. Germline values: CDR1 LNHDA, CDR2 SQIVND (reference sequence). In DNA form, the CDR3 reads TGTGCCAGTAGTATCGGGGGGCTGACTGTGGATGAGCAGTTCTTC. Protein product: CASSIGGLTVDEQFF.

The CDR3 reads CASSLERMNEKLFF. As DNA, the CDR3 is TGTGCCAGCAGCCTAGAGCGGATGAATGAAAAACTGTTTTTT. J is TRBJ1-4 and V is TRBV5-4, with unresolved D. CDR3 length: 14 residues. Germline values: CDR1 SGHNT, CDR2 YYREEE (reference sequence). V gave up 4 bases and J gave up 5 bases, with 12 bases separating them.

The chain employs TRBV28 and TRBJ1-2; D remains unclear. CDR1 and CDR2 (germline): MDHEN, SYDVKM. This CDR3 comprises 13 residues. Trimming pared 7 bases from V and 4 bases from J, leaving 13 bases between. CDR3 DNA sequence: TGTGCCAGCACGTGGGCAGCGGCCTATGGCTACACCTTC. It encodes CASTWAAAYGYTF.

This clone has only one observation. V gene TRBV7-6 combines with J gene TRBJ2-1; 15 nucleotides align to TRBD2. Germline V gene data show CDR1 as SGHVS and CDR2 as FNYEAQ. This CDR3 region has 17 residues. V trimming: 5 bases; J trimming: 5 bases; junction bases outside the gene matches: 7. CDR3 in amino acids: CASSKGLAGGFHNEQFF. For the CDR3, the DNA is TGTGCCAGCAGCAAGGGACTAGCGGGAGGTTTCCACAATGAGCAGTTCTTC.

The chain recombines TRBV11-3 with TRBJ2-7, with TRBD2 matching over 9 bases. The CDR3 spans 14 residues. Germline CDR1 and CDR2: SGHNT and YENEEA. The ends lost 1 base at V and 4 bases at J; junction bases unmatched: 2. Here the CDR3 reads CASSLAGLAYEQYF. The CDR3 DNA reads TGTGCCAGCAGCTTAGCGGGACTAGCTTACGAGCAGTACTTC. Variable domain in full (rest from reference TRBV11-3 and TRBJ2-7): EAGVVQSPRYKIIEKKQPVAFWCNPISGHNTLYWYLQNLGQGPELLIRYENEEAVDDSQLPKDRFSAERLKGVDSTLKIQPAELGDSAVYLCASSLAGLAYEQYFGPGTRLTVT.

The V call is TRBV7-9, the J call TRBJ2-7; 7 positions agree with TRBD1. The CDR3 is 13 amino acids. CDR1 and CDR2 from the germline V gene are SEHNR and FQNEAQ (reference sequence). V shed 6 bases, J shed 2 bases, and the junction held 4 bases outside the gene matches. The CDR3 spells CASRNTGAYEQYF. The CDR3 DNA reads as TGTGCCAGCAGGAACACAGGGGCCTACGAGCAGTACTTC.

This CDR3 is CASSLGQGRNTIYF. CDR3 DNA sequence: TGTGCCAGCAGCTTAGGACAGGGGAGAAACACCATATATTTT. The V and J genes are TRBV7-2 and TRBJ1-3; 8 bases line up with TRBD1. CDR3 length: 14 residues. V gave up 1 base and J gave up 5 bases; unmatched junction bases: 1. Germline values: CDR1 SGHTA, CDR2 FQGNSA.

The chain uses TRBV6-1 and TRBJ1-1, with D perhaps TRBD1 (5 bases). Germline V lookup: CDR1 MNHNS, CDR2 SASEGT. This CDR3 is 14 amino acids long. Deletions cut 0 bases from V and 4 bases from J, with 9 bases between. The CDR3 coding sequence is TGTGCCAGCAGTGAAGCTGGGGGGATCACTGAAGCTTTCTTT. It yields the protein CASSEAGGITEAFF.

This chain connects TRBV7-9 to TRBJ1-6; 9 bases are shared with TRBD1. CDR1 and CDR2 (germline): SEHNR, FQNEAQ (reference sequence). This CDR3 is 18 amino acids long. V trimming: 5 bases; J trimming: 5 bases; junction bases outside the gene matches: 13. This CDR3 is CASSPGTGIIWDNSPLHF. As DNA, the CDR3 is TGTGCCAGCAGCCCCGGGACAGGGATAATTTGGGATAATTCACCCCTCCACTTT.

The chain combines TRBV4-1 with TRBJ1-1, with 7 bases fitting TRBD1. Germline trimming cut 1 base from V and 2 bases from J; bases unmatched to any gene: 7. There are 16 residues in the CDR3. Germline loops: CDR1 MGHRA, CDR2 YSYEKL. The CDR3 loop is CASSQGDRVGNTEAFF. In DNA form, the CDR3 reads TGCGCCAGCAGCCAAGGTGACAGGGTCGGAAACACTGAAGCTTTCTTT.